One sample yielded the 32 T cell receptor beta chains listed below, sequenced in a study of OX40 agonist ivuxolimab in advanced cancers. The table came from immunoSEQ multiplex PCR; TCRdb's copy has only in-frame clones and leaves some out. Among over 65,000 clones, about 86% were seen once, and the ten largest hold roughly 8%. This specimen was CD4+ or CD8+ T cells sorted from blood, taken in a trial of the OX40 agonist ivuxolimab. The source of these receptors is an adult with an advanced solid tumor such as melanoma, head and neck, liver or kidney cancer.

The chain uses TRBV28 and TRBJ1-1; maybe TRBD1 (5 bases). Trimming stripped 6 bases from V and 3 bases from J, with 5 bases between. CDR3 size: 11 residues. CDR1 MDHEN and CDR2 SYDVKM come from the germline V gene. CDR3 sequence (DNA): TGTGCCAGCAGAGGGGACACTGAAGCTTTCTTT. Translating gives CASRGDTEAFF.

The chain recombines TRBV2 with TRBJ1-4, with 7 bases that match TRBD1. The V gene's germline CDR1 is SNHLY and CDR2 FYNNEI. The CDR3 length is 15 residues. V gave up 5 bases and J gave up 6 bases; unmatched junction bases: 9. The CDR3 region has the DNA TGTGCCAGCAGTCTTATACAGGGGACATATGAAAAACTGTTTTTT. This encodes CASSLIQGTYEKLFF.

In its sample, this clone was seen a few times. The CDR3 bases are TGTGCCAGCAGCTTAGGCAGAGTATGGGAGCAGTTCTTC. The encoded protein is CASSLGRVWEQFF. The rearrangement links TRBV7-2 to TRBJ2-1; D not certain. The CDR3 loop spans 13 amino acids. Germline CDR1 is SGHTA and CDR2 is FQGNSA. Trimming cost V 1 base and J 10 bases, with 11 bases left between them.

The V and J genes are TRBV27 and TRBJ1-5; D is perhaps TRBD1 (6 bases). Germline CDR1 and CDR2: MNHEY and SMNVEV (reference sequence). The CDR3 sequence is 14 residues long. The germline V and J ends were trimmed by 6 bases and 5 bases, with 14 bases remaining between them. CDR3 residues: CASSRDRRHQPQHF. CDR3 sequence (DNA): TGTGCCAGCAGCCGTGACAGGCGCCATCAGCCCCAGCATTTT.

This clone was recorded only once. The V and J genes are TRBV19 and TRBJ2-4; possibly TRBD1 or TRBD2 for D (5 bases each). The ends were cut back, 3 bases at V and 0 bases at J, with 12 bases in the middle. The CDR3 consists of 16 residues. In germline, CDR1 is LNHDA, CDR2 SQIVND (reference sequence). The CDR3 here is CASSIRDGIAKNIQYF. The CDR3 nucleotides are TGTGCCAGTAGTATCAGGGACGGGATAGCCAAAAACATTCAGTACTTC.

The chain recombines TRBV7-6 with TRBJ2-5; TRBD2 matches 10 bases. This CDR3 has 17 amino acids. The germline V gene encodes CDR1 SGHVS and CDR2 FNYEAQ. After removal of 1 base from V and 5 bases from J, the junction contained 10 bases not matched to a gene. In nucleotides, the CDR3 is TGTGCCAGCAGCTTAGTCCCCGCTAGCGGGGGAAGCGAGACCCAGTACTTC. Translated: CASSLVPASGGSETQYF.

The chain combines TRBV5-6 with TRBJ2-5; no firm D call. The germline V gene has CDR1 SGHDT and CDR2 YYEEEE. CDR3 length equals 11 residues. The V gene lost 2 bases and the J gene lost 2 bases, with 1 base spanning the gap. The CDR3 DNA sequence: TGTGCCAGCAGCTTACAAGAGACCCAGTACTTC. Its protein is CASSLQETQYF.

J is TRBJ2-2 and V is TRBV18; 7 positions agree with TRBD1. Germline loops: CDR1 KGHSH, CDR2 LQKENI. The CDR3 contains 16 residues. Unmatched junction bases numbered 13, after V lost 4 bases and J lost 8 bases. The CDR3 sequence: CASSRGTVNSDGELFF. For the CDR3, the DNA is TGTGCCAGCTCACGGGGGACAGTGAACAGTGATGGGGAGCTGTTTTTT.

The chain recombines TRBV5-5 with TRBJ1-5, with D unclear. In germline, CDR1 is SGHKS, CDR2 YYEKEE (reference sequence). The CDR3 has 16 amino acids. Trimming removed 2 bases at V and 0 bases at J, with 12 bases between. The CDR3 loop is CASSFFPGTSNQPQHF. CDR3 nucleotide sequence: TGTGCCAGCAGCTTTTTCCCGGGCACTAGCAATCAGCCCCAGCATTTT. The full variable domain, its missing parts supplied by reference TRBV5-5 and TRBJ1-5, is DAGVTQSPTHLIKTRGQQVTLRCSPISGHKSVSWYQQVLGQGPQFIFQYYEKEERGRGNFPDRFSARQFPNYSSELNVNALLLGDSALYLCASSFFPGTSNQPQHFGDGTRLSIL.

The chain couples TRBV28 to TRBJ2-7; 9 nucleotides line up with TRBD1. There are 16 residues in the CDR3. V shed 5 bases and J 1 base; nucleotides not matched to a gene: 9. The germline V gene encodes CDR1 MDHEN and CDR2 SYDVKM. Here the CDR3 reads CASSLAGQGQSYEQYF. Here the CDR3 DNA reads TGTGCCAGCAGTCTCGCTGGACAGGGGCAATCCTACGAGCAGTACTTC.

The chain links TRBV6-5 to TRBJ1-2, with TRBD1 matching 7 bases. The ends lost 5 bases at V and 2 bases at J; junction bases unmatched: 5. CDR1 is MNHEY and CDR2 is SVGAGI in the germline V gene. There are 14 residues in the CDR3. This CDR3 reads CASSEFRGNYGYTF. The DNA of the CDR3 is TGTGCCAGCAGTGAGTTCAGGGGGAACTATGGCTACACCTTC.

This chain uses TRBV19 with TRBJ1-6; D remains unclear. CDR3 size: 14 residues. V lost 6 bases, J lost 8 bases, and 14 bases lay in between. The germline V gene has CDR1 LNHDA and CDR2 SQIVND (reference sequence). DNA of the CDR3: TGTGCCAGTAGAAGAGACGGGGAATATTCACCCCTCCACTTT. Translated: CASRRDGEYSPLHF.

The J gene is TRBJ1-5, the V gene TRBV4-2, with D possibly being TRBD1 (5 bases). The germline CDR1 and CDR2 sequences are LGHNA and YNFKEQ. The CDR3 consists of 14 residues. V shed 3 bases and J shed 2 bases, with 8 bases lying between them. CDR3: CASSHPGGNQPQHF. DNA of the CDR3: TGTGCCAGCAGCCACCCGGGGGGCAATCAGCCCCAGCATTTT.

The CDR3 spells CAHEKGLGGLEAFF. The DNA of the CDR3 is TGTGCCCACGAAAAAGGGTTAGGGGGGCTTGAAGCTTTCTTT. This chain connects TRBV10-3 to TRBJ1-1, with D possibly matching TRBD1 (6 bases). Trimming left V 11 bases short and J 7 bases short, with 23 bases between. The CDR3 consists of 14 residues. CDR1 ENHRY and CDR2 SYGVKD come from the germline V gene.

CDR3 region: CASSGQGRLTEAFF. The CDR3 DNA reads as TGTGCCAGCAGTGGACAGGGGAGGCTCACTGAAGCTTTCTTT. The V and J genes are TRBV6-1 and TRBJ1-1, with TRBD1 matching over 8 bases. Germline-derived CDR1 and CDR2 are MNHNS and SASEGT. The CDR3 runs to 14 residues. Unmatched junction bases numbered 5, after V lost 4 bases and J lost 4 bases.

The genes are TRBV7-7 and TRBJ2-3; 11 nucleotides match TRBD2. J was trimmed by 3 bases and V by 7 bases; bases with no gene match: 6. This CDR3 region has 15 residues. The V gene's germline CDR1 is SSHAT and CDR2 FNYEAQ (reference sequence). The CDR3 nucleotides read TGTGCCAGCATCCTCCGACTAGCGGGAACAGATACGCAGTATTTT. This encodes CASILRLAGTDTQYF.

The chain joins TRBV7-9 to TRBJ2-1; 7 bases line up with TRBD2. The CDR3 runs to 15 residues. CDR1 and CDR2 (germline): SEHNR, FQNEAQ (reference sequence). V dropped 3 bases and J dropped 8; count of bases not matched to a gene: 10. The CDR3 protein is CASSLAGTNLHEQFF. The CDR3 DNA sequence: TGTGCCAGCAGCTTGGCCGGGACTAATCTCCATGAGCAGTTCTTC.

This chain uses TRBV28 with TRBJ2-7; 7 nucleotides agree with TRBD2. This CDR3 is 14 amino acids long. V was pared by 5 bases and J by 1 base, with 5 bases of the junction left unmatched. CDR1 is MDHEN and CDR2 is SYDVKM in the germline V gene. For the CDR3, the DNA is TGTGCCAGCAGTGTGGGAGGGCCATCCTACGAGCAGTACTTC. This sequence encodes CASSVGGPSYEQYF.

Notes on this clone: Other DNA sequences in the same sample also yield this CDR3. This rearrangement joins TRBV2 to TRBJ2-1; D is unresolved. V gave up 0 bases and J gave up 0 bases, with 6 bases separating them. This CDR3 is built from 15 residues. Germline lookup yields CDR1 SNHLY and CDR2 FYNNEI. This CDR3 is CASSEAGSSYNEQFF. The CDR3 bases are TGTGCCAGCAGTGAAGCGGGAAGCTCCTACAATGAGCAGTTCTTC.

The rearrangement uses TRBV11-2 and TRBJ1-6; D call uncertain. The germline V gene encodes CDR1 SGHAT and CDR2 FQNNGV. There are 13 residues in the CDR3. Trimming took off 3 bases at V and 4 bases at J, with 4 bases between the two ends. This CDR3 reads CASSLAYNSPLHF. The CDR3 region has the DNA TGTGCCAGCAGCTTGGCTTATAATTCACCCCTCCACTTT.

The chain joins TRBV5-1 to TRBJ1-1; 9 nucleotides match TRBD1. The J segment lost 5 bases and the V segment lost 4 bases, leaving 6 bases of the junction unmatched. This CDR3 is built from 14 residues. Per germline, CDR1 SGHRS and CDR2 YFSETQ. CDR3: CASSPGTGRTEAFF. The CDR3 region has the DNA TGCGCCAGCAGCCCTGGGACAGGGAGGACTGAAGCTTTCTTT.

The rearrangement links TRBV15 to TRBJ2-7; a possible D gene is TRBD2 (5 bases). V was clipped by 1 base and J by 7 bases, with 8 bases between them. This CDR3 region has 12 residues. From germline, CDR1 is LNHNV and CDR2 YYDKDF (reference sequence). CDR3: CATSRGPGEQYF. The CDR3 DNA reads as TGTGCCACCAGCAGAGGGCCGGGAGAGCAGTACTTC.

The gene calls are TRBV18 and TRBJ2-1; 8 positions match TRBD2. This CDR3 comprises 15 residues. From germline, CDR1 is KGHSH and CDR2 LQKENI. Trimming at V came to 0 bases and at J to 8 bases, leaving 6 bases not matched to a gene. The CDR3, as DNA: TGTGCCAGCTCACCACCGCCGGGGGGGCCACATGAGCAGTTCTTC. As protein: CASSPPPGGPHEQFF.

Of note for this clone: The junction departs from germline at one end; a sequencing error may be responsible. This chain connects TRBV28 to TRBJ2-7; D tentatively reads TRBD1 or TRBD2 (5 bases each). The CDR3 runs 11 residues. In germline, CDR1 is MDHEN, CDR2 SYDVKM. Here the CDR3 DNA reads TGTGCCAGCGGAGATCCAGGGAGAAATAACTTC. Translation gives CASGDPGRNNF. Variable domain in full (rest from reference TRBV28 and TRBJ2-7): DVKVTQSSRYLVKRTGEKVFLECVQDMDHENMFWYRQDPGLGLRLIYFSYDVKMKEKGDIPEGYSVSREKKERFSLILESASTNQTSMYLCASGDPGRNNFGPGTRLTVT.

The rearrangement uses TRBV11-2 and TRBJ1-5; the D is unclear. The CDR3 is 13 amino acids. The germline V gene encodes CDR1 SGHAT and CDR2 FQNNGV. The V and J ends lost 2 bases and 1 base respectively, with 3 bases between them. CDR3 region: CASSLTSNQPQHF. The CDR3 coding sequence is TGTGCCAGCAGCTTAACCAGCAATCAGCCCCAGCATTTT.

The V call is TRBV18, the J call TRBJ2-1, with 9 bases fitting TRBD1. The CDR3 has 17 amino acids. The germline gives CDR1 KGHSH, CDR2 LQKENI. J was trimmed by 0 bases and V by 3 bases; bases with no gene match: 6. The CDR3 nucleotides read TGTGCCAGCTCACCGCTCCCGGGACAGGGCTCCTACAATGAGCAGTTCTTC. Residues: CASSPLPGQGSYNEQFF.

This chain links TRBV7-6 with TRBJ2-7; 9 nucleotides agree with TRBD1. This CDR3 contains 15 residues. Trimming cost V 4 bases and J 2 bases; bases outside gene matches: 6. The germline gives CDR1 SGHVS, CDR2 FNYEAQ. CDR3 amino acids: CASSYTGTGTYEQYF. CDR3 in DNA: TGTGCCAGCAGCTATACGGGGACAGGGACCTACGAGCAGTACTTC.

The chain combines TRBV18 with TRBJ2-5; possible D gene TRBD1, 5 bases. Between the trimmed V and J ends, which lost 3 bases and 2 bases, there was a span of 10 bases. The V gene's germline CDR1 is KGHSH and CDR2 LQKENI. This CDR3 is built from 14 residues. The CDR3 loop reads CASSPSAGQETQYF. The CDR3 bases are TGTGCCAGCTCACCCTCGGCAGGGCAAGAGACCCAGTACTTC.

The J gene is TRBJ2-5, the V gene TRBV5-4, with 8 bases that match TRBD2. The CDR3 sequence is 15 residues long. Germline V gene lookup returns CDR1 SGHNT and CDR2 YYREEE (reference sequence). The V and J ends lost 4 bases and 2 bases, in that order; junction bases with no gene match: 7. This CDR3 is CASSPLRGAQETQYF. CDR3 in DNA: TGTGCCAGCAGCCCCCTGCGGGGGGCTCAAGAGACCCAGTACTTC.

The chain carries TRBV6-1 and TRBJ2-7, with a tentative D call TRBD1 (6 bases). Trimming stripped 7 bases from V and 2 bases from J, with 15 bases between. CDR1 and CDR2 from the germline V gene are MNHNS and SASEGT. This CDR3 is 14 amino acids long. The chain's CDR3 is CASNTGSITYEQYF. The CDR3 DNA is TGTGCCAGCAACACAGGGTCTATCACCTACGAGCAGTACTTC.

The chain couples TRBV28 to TRBJ2-2; D not resolved. The germline gives CDR1 MDHEN, CDR2 SYDVKM. Between the trimmed V and J ends, which lost 2 bases and 1 base, there was a span of 8 bases. This CDR3 has 15 amino acids. Here the CDR3 reads CASSLSWRNTGELFF. The CDR3 DNA reads as TGTGCCAGCAGTTTAAGTTGGCGGAACACCGGGGAGCTGTTTTTT. The full variable domain, with the rest looked up from reference TRBV28 and TRBJ2-2, is DVKVTQSSRYLVKRTGEKVFLECVQDMDHENMFWYRQDPGLGLRLIYFSYDVKMKEKGDIPEGYSVSREKKERFSLILESASTNQTSMYLCASSLSWRNTGELFFGEGSRLTVL.

V gene TRBV30 combines with J gene TRBJ1-5, with D hard to call. The CDR3 is 14 amino acids. V lost 0 bases and J 4 bases, leaving 10 bases between the germline ends. Germline V lookup: CDR1 GTSNPN, CDR2 SVGIG (reference sequence). CDR3 sequence reads: CAWSVRVGNQPQHF. CDR3 sequence (DNA): TGTGCCTGGAGTGTGAGGGTGGGGAATCAGCCCCAGCATTTT.